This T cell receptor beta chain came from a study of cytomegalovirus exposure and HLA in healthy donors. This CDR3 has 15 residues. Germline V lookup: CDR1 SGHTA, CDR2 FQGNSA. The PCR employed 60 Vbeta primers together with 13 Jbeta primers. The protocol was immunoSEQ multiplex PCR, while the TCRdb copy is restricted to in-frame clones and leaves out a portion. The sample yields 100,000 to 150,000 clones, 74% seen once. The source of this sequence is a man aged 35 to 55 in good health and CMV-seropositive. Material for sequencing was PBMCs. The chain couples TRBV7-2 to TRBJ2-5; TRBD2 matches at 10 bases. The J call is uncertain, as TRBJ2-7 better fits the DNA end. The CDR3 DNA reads TGTGCCAGCAGCTCCGGGACTAGCGATCCCTACGAGCAGTACTTC. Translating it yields CASSSGTSDPYEQYF.